These 17 T cell receptor beta chains came from one sample sequenced in a study of CD8+CD57+ T cells in acquired aplastic anemia. Genomic DNA, serving as template, underwent TCR beta VDJ and CDR3 profiling. TCRdb processed the reads anew with MiXCR; each CDR3 protein has one entry. Here the sample spans a few hundred thousand distinct CDR3 sequences, 30% to 35% being singletons. The sequenced sample was sorted CD4+, CD8+, or CD8+CD57+ T cells (not recorded which) from PBMCs. The receptor source for this set is a human donor in good health, serving as a control.

This clonotype was seen repeatedly, ten times or more. The chain couples TRBV19 to TRBJ1-5; no clear D gene. The germline CDR1 and CDR2 sequences are LNHDA and SQIVND (reference sequence). CDR3 length: 14 amino acids. Trimming left V 7 bases short and J 0 bases short, with 10 bases between. The CDR3 DNA reads as TGTGCCAGTACCCGTGATTTTAGCAATCAGCCCCAGCATTTT. The encoded protein is CASTRDFSNQPQHF.

This clonotype showed up many times. This chain links TRBV7-2 with TRBJ2-7; 11 bases map to TRBD2. The germline CDR1 and CDR2 sequences are SGHTA and FQGNSA. The CDR3 has 15 amino acids. V shed 5 bases, J shed 3 bases, and the junction held 6 bases outside the gene matches. CDR3 DNA: TGTGCCAGCAGCCGACTAGCGGGAACCAGCTACGAGCAGTACTTC. Its protein product is CASSRLAGTSYEQYF.

CDR3 protein: CASSGDLTQPQHF. CDR3 bases: TGTGCCAGCAGTGGGGACCTCACCCAGCCCCAGCATTTT. The rearrangement uses TRBV2 and TRBJ1-5; D is possibly TRBD1 (5 bases). The CDR3 is 13 amino acids. Germline CDR1 SNHLY, CDR2 FYNNEI. Between the trimmed V and J ends, which lost 4 bases and 7 bases, there was a span of 11 bases.

Ten or more counts support this clonotype. The V and J genes are TRBV20-1 and TRBJ1-5; D ambiguous. V was pared by 1 base and J by 3 bases, with 7 bases between. Germline V gives CDR1 DFQATT, CDR2 SNEGSKA (reference sequence). The CDR3 runs 13 residues. CDR3: CSARGDLNQPQHF. In DNA, the CDR3 is TGCAGTGCTAGAGGTGACCTCAATCAGCCCCAGCATTTT.

The CDR3 DNA sequence: TGTGCCAGCAGTGGAACAAACTTCAACTATGGCTACACCTTC. This encodes CASSGTNFNYGYTF. This chain connects TRBV6-1 to TRBJ1-2; D is undetermined. Germline values: CDR1 MNHNS, CDR2 SASEGT. Trimming left V 4 bases short and J 2 bases short, with 11 bases between. CDR3 length equals 14 residues.

This clonotype was recorded many times. CDR3 region: CAIRAGDFVEQYF. CDR3 coding DNA: TGTGCCATCAGGGCGGGTGATTTTGTCGAGCAGTACTTC. The rearrangement joins TRBV10-3 to TRBJ2-7; D is possibly TRBD2 (5 bases). The CDR3 sequence is 13 residues long. V lost 6 bases to trimming and J lost 6 bases, with 15 bases between them. Germline V gene sequence: CDR1 ENHRY, CDR2 SYGVKD.

Only a few counts were recorded for this clonotype. This chain joins TRBV4-2 and TRBJ2-6, with a weak D call TRBD2 (5 bases). The CDR3 has 18 amino acids. The V end lost 0 bases, the J end lost 1 base, and 13 bases lay between the germline ends. CDR1 and CDR2 from the germline V gene are LGHNA and YNFKEQ. For the CDR3, the DNA is TGTGCCAGCAGCCAAGAGCCCGGGATAGGGTCTGGGGCCAACGTCCTGACTTTC. Protein sequence: CASSQEPGIGSGANVLTF.

CDR3 amino acids: CASSKGLADHQETQYF. CDR3 bases: TGTGCCAGCAGTAAAGGACTAGCGGACCACCAAGAGACCCAGTACTTC. The chain has TRBV12-3 or TRBV12-4 and TRBJ2-5; 10 positions match TRBD2. CDR3 size: 16 residues. With V trimmed by 5 bases and J by 0 bases, 6 bases remained unmatched.

This clonotype was counted at least ten times. The chain joins TRBV5-4 to TRBJ2-7; perhaps TRBD2 as D (6 bases). The V and J ends lost 2 bases and 2 bases respectively, with 11 bases between them. CDR1 is SGHNT, CDR2 YYREEE, per germline (reference sequence). This CDR3 has 14 residues. The CDR3 DNA reads as TGTGCCAGCAGCTTAGTTCCGGGGGCCTACGAGCAGTACTTC. Translated: CASSLVPGAYEQYF.

This clonotype was found many times. The chain is built from TRBV5-1 and TRBJ1-2; tentatively, D is TRBD1 (5 bases). Germline V gene lookup returns CDR1 SGHRS and CDR2 YFSETQ. The CDR3 consists of 15 residues. V dropped 1 base and J dropped 1 base, with 11 bases sitting between them. The CDR3: CASSLWQGGNYGYTF. CDR3 nucleotides: TGCGCCAGCAGCTTGTGGCAGGGCGGTAACTATGGCTACACCTTC.

Ten or more counts support this clonotype. CDR3 sequence reads: CAIGPAGQNITHEQYF. DNA of the CDR3: TGTGCCATCGGGCCCGCGGGACAGAATATTACTCACGAGCAGTACTTC. This chain joins TRBV10-3 and TRBJ2-7, with D perhaps TRBD1 (7 bases). The CDR3 covers 16 residues. Germline V lookup: CDR1 ENHRY, CDR2 SYGVKD. Deletions cut 8 bases from V and 5 bases from J, with 25 bases between.

The chain is built from TRBV9 and TRBJ2-5, with TRBD2 identical over 13 bases. This CDR3 is built from 15 residues. Germline V gene sequence: CDR1 SGDLS, CDR2 YYNGEE. V shed 4 bases, J shed 5 bases, and the junction held 5 bases outside the gene matches. Here the CDR3 reads CASSRLAGGEETQYF. CDR3 coding DNA: TGTGCCAGCAGCAGACTAGCGGGGGGTGAGGAGACCCAGTACTTC.

This clonotype has ten or more counts. This chain joins TRBV20-1 and TRBJ2-7, with 10 positions matching TRBD1. Germline assignment: CDR1 DFQATT and CDR2 SNEGSKA (reference sequence). V shed 6 bases, J shed 5 bases, and the junction held 7 bases outside the gene matches. This CDR3 spans 13 amino acids. The CDR3 protein is CSALRQGAHEQYF. CDR3 sequence (DNA): TGCAGTGCCCTACGACAGGGGGCCCACGAGCAGTACTTC.

The V gene is TRBV20-1, the J gene TRBJ2-3; 10 bases fit TRBD2. The CDR3 length is 12 residues. Germline CDR1 reads DFQATT; CDR2 reads SNEGSKA (reference sequence). The J segment lost 4 bases and the V segment lost 5 bases, leaving 0 bases of the junction unmatched. The chain's CDR3 is CSAGLAADTQYF. The CDR3 nucleotides are TGCAGTGCTGGACTAGCGGCAGATACGCAGTATTTT.

This clonotype was recorded at least ten times. The chain is built from TRBV12-3 or TRBV12-4 and TRBJ1-5; tentative D call: TRBD1 (5 bases). The CDR3 covers 15 residues. Trimming stripped 7 bases from V and 0 bases from J, with 13 bases between. This CDR3 is CASTAVQGSNQPQHF. The CDR3, as DNA: TGTGCCAGCACTGCGGTCCAGGGTAGCAATCAGCCCCAGCATTTT.

The table lists this clonotype with many counts. The chain has TRBV20-1 and TRBJ1-5; the D is unclear. Germline CDR1 DFQATT, CDR2 SNEGSKA (reference sequence). Trimming left V 2 bases short and J 0 bases short, with 5 bases between. The CDR3 is 13 amino acids. The DNA of the CDR3 is TGCAGTGCTAGAAAGGATAGCAATCAGCCCCAGCATTTT. Protein sequence: CSARKDSNQPQHF.

The chain employs TRBV25-1 and TRBJ1-6, with a tentative D call TRBD1 (6 bases). This CDR3 is built from 16 residues. Germline assignment: CDR1 MGHDK and CDR2 SYGVNS. Between the trimmed V and J ends, which lost 4 bases and 10 bases, there was a span of 20 bases. The CDR3 bases are TGTGCCAGCAGTGCGGTTTTTGGACAGCCCGGATCACCCCTCCACTTT. Translation: CASSAVFGQPGSPLHF.